In this sample, the clone carrying this T cell receptor delta chain is medium-sized. This sample stems from a study of gamma-delta chains in newborns, infants, children. Study information: Microbial exposure reportedly drives polyclonal innate γδ T cell expansion after birth.

TCRdb re-called clones from the reads using CATT. Among more than 9,000 delta-chain clones listed, about 3.8% were seen once. CDR3 length equals 15 residues. The J segment lost 0 bases and the V segment lost 6 bases, leaving 6 bases of the junction unmatched. The germline gives CDR1 TSWWSYY, CDR2 QGS. Sequenced sample: blood. The rearrangement uses TRDV1 and TRDJ1, with TRDD3 matching 8 bases. The receptor was isolated from a child who was a newborn, infant or young child, either healthy, febrile or measles-vaccinated (not recorded which). This CDR3 reads CALGYWGSNTDKLIF. In DNA form, the CDR3 reads TGTGCTCTTGGATACTGGGGGTCGAACACCGATAAACTCATCTTT.